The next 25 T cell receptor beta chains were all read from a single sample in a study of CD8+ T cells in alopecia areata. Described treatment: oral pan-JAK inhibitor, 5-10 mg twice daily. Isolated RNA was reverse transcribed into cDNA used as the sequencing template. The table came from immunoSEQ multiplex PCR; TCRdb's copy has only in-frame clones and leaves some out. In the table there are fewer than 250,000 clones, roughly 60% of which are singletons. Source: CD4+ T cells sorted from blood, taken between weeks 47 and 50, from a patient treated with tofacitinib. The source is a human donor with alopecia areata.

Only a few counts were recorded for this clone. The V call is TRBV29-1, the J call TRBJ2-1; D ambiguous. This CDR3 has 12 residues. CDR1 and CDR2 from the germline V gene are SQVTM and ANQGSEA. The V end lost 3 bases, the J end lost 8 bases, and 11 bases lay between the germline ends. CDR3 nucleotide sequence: TGCAGCGTTGAGCTGGGGATCGATGAGCAGTTCTTC. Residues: CSVELGIDEQFF.

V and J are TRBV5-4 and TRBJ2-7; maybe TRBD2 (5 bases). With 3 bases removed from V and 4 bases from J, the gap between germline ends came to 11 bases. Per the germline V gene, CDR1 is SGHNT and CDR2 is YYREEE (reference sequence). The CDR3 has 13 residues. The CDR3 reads CASSSRTGYEQYF. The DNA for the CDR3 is TGTGCCAGCAGCTCGAGGACGGGATACGAGCAGTACTTC.

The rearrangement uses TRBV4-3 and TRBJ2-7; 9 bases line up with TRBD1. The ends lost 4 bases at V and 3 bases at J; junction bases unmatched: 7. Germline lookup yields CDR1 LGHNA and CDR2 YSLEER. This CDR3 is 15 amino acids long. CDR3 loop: CASSRGQGELYEQYF. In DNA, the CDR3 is TGCGCCAGCAGCCGGGGACAGGGTGAGCTCTACGAGCAGTACTTC.

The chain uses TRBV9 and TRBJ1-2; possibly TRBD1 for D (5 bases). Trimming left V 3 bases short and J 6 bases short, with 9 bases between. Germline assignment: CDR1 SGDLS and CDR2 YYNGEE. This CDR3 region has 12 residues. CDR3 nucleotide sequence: TGTGCCAGCAGCGCGCAGGGCGATGGCTACACCTTC. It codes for CASSAQGDGYTF.

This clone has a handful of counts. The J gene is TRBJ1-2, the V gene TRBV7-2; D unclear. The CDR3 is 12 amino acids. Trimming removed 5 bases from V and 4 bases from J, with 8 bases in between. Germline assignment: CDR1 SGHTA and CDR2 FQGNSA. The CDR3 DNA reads TGTGCCAGCAGCCCAGACTTCTATGGCTACACCTTC. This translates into CASSPDFYGYTF.

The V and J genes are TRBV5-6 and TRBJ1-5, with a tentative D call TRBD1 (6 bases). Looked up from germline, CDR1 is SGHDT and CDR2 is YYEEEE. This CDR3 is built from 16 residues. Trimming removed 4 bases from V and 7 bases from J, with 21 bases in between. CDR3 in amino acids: CASSASTGRGWQPQHF. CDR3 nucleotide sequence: TGTGCCAGCAGCGCGTCAACAGGGAGAGGATGGCAGCCCCAGCATTTT.

Written as DNA, the CDR3 is TGCAGCGTTGAAATTACGACGGGAGGTGAAGCTTTCTTT. Residues: CSVEITTGGEAFF. This sequence joins TRBV29-1 and TRBJ1-1; D gene unclear. This CDR3 has 13 amino acids. Trimming pared 2 bases from V and 7 bases from J, leaving 14 bases between. Germline V gene data show CDR1 as SQVTM and CDR2 as ANQGSEA.

The CDR3, as DNA: TGTGCCTGGAAGGGAGGCTCCTATACGCAGTATTTT. It is translated as CAWKGGSYTQYF. This rearrangement joins TRBV30 to TRBJ2-3, with D perhaps TRBD2 (6 bases). The CDR3 consists of 12 residues. CDR1 and CDR2 (germline): GTSNPN, SVGIG (reference sequence). The germline V and J ends were trimmed by 4 bases and 7 bases, with 12 bases remaining between them.

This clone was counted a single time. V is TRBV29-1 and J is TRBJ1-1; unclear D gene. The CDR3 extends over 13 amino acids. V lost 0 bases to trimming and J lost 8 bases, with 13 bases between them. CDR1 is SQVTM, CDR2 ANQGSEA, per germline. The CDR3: CSVEDRALPEAFF. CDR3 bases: TGCAGCGTTGAAGACCGGGCCCTCCCCGAAGCTTTCTTT.

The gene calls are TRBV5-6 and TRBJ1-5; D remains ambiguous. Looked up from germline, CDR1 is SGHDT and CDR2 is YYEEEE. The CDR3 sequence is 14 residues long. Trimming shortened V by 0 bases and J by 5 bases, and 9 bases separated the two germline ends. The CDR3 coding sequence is TGTGCCAGCAGCTTGGAAGCCCGGGATCAGCCCCAGCATTTT. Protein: CASSLEARDQPQHF. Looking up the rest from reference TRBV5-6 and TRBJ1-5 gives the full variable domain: DAGVTQSPTHLIKTRGQQVTLRCSPKSGHDTVSWYQQALGQGPQFIFQYYEEEERQRGNFPDRFSGHQFPNYSSELNVNALLLGDSALYLCASSLEARDQPQHFGDGTRLSIL.

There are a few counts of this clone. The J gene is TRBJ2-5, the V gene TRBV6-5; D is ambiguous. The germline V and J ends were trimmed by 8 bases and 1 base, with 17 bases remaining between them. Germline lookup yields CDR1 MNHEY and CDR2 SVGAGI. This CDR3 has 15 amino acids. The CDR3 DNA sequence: TGTGCCAGCTCTCGGGTTGGGCATGCCCAAGAGACCCAGTACTTC. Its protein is CASSRVGHAQETQYF.

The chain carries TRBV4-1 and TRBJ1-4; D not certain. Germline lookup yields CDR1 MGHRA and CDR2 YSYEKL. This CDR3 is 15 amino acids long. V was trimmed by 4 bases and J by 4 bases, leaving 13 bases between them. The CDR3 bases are TGCGCCAGCAGCCTGGAACGGCAGGTTAATGAAAAACTGTTTTTT. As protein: CASSLERQVNEKLFF.

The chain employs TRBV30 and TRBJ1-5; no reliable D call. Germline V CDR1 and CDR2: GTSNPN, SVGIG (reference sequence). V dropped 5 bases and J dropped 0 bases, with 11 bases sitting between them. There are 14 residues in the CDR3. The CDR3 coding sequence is TGTGCCTGGGAAAGCGGGAATAGCAATCAGCCCCAGCATTTT. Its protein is CAWESGNSNQPQHF.

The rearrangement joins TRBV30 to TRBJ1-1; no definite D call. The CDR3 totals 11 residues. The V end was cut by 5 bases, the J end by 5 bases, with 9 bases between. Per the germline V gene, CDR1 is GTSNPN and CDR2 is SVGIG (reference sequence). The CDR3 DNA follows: TGTGCCTGGGCCGAGCGGACTGAAGCTTTCTTT. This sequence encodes CAWAERTEAFF.

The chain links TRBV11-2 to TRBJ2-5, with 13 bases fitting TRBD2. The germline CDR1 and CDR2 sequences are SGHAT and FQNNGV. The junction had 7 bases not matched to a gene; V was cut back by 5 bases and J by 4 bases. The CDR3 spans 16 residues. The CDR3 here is CASSRTSGGAGETQYF. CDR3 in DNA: TGTGCCAGCAGCCGAACTAGCGGGGGGGCAGGAGAGACCCAGTACTTC.

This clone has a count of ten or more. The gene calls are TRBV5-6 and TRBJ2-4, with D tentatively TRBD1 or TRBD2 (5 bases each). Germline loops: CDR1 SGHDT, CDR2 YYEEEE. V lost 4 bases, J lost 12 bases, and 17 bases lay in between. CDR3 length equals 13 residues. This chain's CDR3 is CASSPPGPHPQYF. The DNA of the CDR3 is TGTGCCAGCAGCCCGCCGGGACCCCATCCTCAGTACTTC.

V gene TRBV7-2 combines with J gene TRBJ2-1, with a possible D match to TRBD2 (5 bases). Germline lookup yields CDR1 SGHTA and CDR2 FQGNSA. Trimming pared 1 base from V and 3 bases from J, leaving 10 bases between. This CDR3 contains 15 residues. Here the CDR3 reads CASSLGPLDYNEQFF. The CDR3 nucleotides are TGTGCCAGCAGCTTAGGCCCACTAGACTACAATGAGCAGTTCTTC.

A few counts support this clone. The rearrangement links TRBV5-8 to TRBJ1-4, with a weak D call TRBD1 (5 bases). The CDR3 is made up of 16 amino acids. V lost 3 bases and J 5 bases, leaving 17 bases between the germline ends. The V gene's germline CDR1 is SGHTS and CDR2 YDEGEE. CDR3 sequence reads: CASSSRRGLSNEKLFF. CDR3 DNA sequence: TGTGCCAGCAGCTCAAGGAGGGGACTCAGCAATGAAAAACTGTTTTTT.

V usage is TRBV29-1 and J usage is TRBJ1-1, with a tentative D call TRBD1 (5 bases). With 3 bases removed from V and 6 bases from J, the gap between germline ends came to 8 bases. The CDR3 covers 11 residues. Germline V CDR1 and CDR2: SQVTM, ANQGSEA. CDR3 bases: TGCAGCGTTGACGGGGGATCTGAAGCTTTCTTT. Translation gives CSVDGGSEAFF.

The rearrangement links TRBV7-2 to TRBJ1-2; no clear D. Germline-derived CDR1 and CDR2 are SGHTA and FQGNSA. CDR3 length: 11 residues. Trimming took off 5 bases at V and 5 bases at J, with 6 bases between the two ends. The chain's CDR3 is CASSMEYGYTF. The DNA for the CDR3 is TGTGCCAGCAGCATGGAATATGGCTACACCTTC.

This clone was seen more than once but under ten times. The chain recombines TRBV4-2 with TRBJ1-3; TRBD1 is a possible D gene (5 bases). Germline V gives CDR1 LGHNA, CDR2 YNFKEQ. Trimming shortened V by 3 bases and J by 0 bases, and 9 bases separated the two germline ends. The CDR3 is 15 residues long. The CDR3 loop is CASSQGTGSGNTIYF. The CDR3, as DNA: TGTGCCAGCAGCCAGGGGACGGGCTCTGGAAACACCATATATTTT.

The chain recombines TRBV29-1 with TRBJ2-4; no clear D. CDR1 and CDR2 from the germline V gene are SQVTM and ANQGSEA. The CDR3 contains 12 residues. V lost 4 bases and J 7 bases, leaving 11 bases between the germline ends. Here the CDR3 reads CSVGGTSNIQYF. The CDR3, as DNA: TGCAGCGTTGGGGGTACGTCGAACATTCAGTACTTC.

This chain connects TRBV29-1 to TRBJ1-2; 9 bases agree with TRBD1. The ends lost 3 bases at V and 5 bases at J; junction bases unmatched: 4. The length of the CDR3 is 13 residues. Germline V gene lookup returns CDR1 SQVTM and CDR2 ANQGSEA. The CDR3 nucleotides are TGCAGCGTTGATGGGACAGGGCAATATGGCTACACCTTC. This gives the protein CSVDGTGQYGYTF. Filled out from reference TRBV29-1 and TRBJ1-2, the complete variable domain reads SAVISQKPSRDICQRGTSLTIQCQVDSQVTMMFWYRQQPGQSLTLIATANQGSEATYESGFVIDKFPISRPNLTFSTLTVSNMSPEDSSIYLCSVDGTGQYGYTFGSGTRLTVV.

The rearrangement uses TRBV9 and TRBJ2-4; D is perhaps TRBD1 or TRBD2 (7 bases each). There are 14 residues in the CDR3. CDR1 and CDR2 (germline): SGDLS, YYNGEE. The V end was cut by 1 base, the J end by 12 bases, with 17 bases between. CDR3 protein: CASSVSGTATPQYF. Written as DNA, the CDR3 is TGTGCCAGCAGCGTAAGCGGGACAGCTACACCTCAGTACTTC.

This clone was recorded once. The CDR3 region has the DNA TGCGCCAGCAGCCAGGGGGGACAGGGGTTGGCCCACGAGCAGTACTTC. Encoded protein: CASSQGGQGLAHEQYF. The rearrangement links TRBV4-3 to TRBJ2-7; 10 bases fit TRBD1. The trim removed 3 bases at V and 5 bases at J, leaving 10 bases unmatched. The CDR3 extends over 16 amino acids. Germline assignment: CDR1 LGHNA and CDR2 YSLEER.